This T cell receptor (beta chain) was observed in a study of T cell responses to AZD1222 COVID-19 vaccine. Overall study findings and caveats: An increase in Spike-specific TCR breadth and depth was observed after two AZD1222 doses. It should be noted that donors were predominantly white British and more often female, and clonal diversity was possibly underestimated. As reported, nearly half of all spike-specific TCRs target variant regions that are unmutated. Vaccine-associated CD4 TCRs spanned spike, dominant at 160-218 and 743-854.

The CDR3 consists of 18 residues. CDR1 is MGHRA, CDR2 YSYEKL, per germline. The trim removed 3 bases at V and 6 bases at J, leaving 17 bases unmatched. Turning to this clone: The antigen is unknown.

Generated by immunoSEQ multiplex PCR, the TCRdb table keeps only in-frame clones and is missing some. Among approximately 140,000 clones listed, about nine tenths were seen once. This chain connects TRBV4-1 to TRBJ1-5, with 7 bases aligning to TRBD1. The starting material was peripheral blood, obtained on day 0 of AZD1222 vaccination. The sequence derives from an adult in good health. In DNA, the CDR3 is TGCGCCAGCAGCCAGGGTCCACAGGGGAGGGTAGCCGGTCAGCCCCAGCATTTT. This translates into CASSQGPQGRVAGQPQHF.